These T cell receptor beta chains were read from a single sample in a study of T-cell memory formation after mild COVID-19. TCRdb recomputed calls from the 5' RACE reads with MiXCR, one row per CDR3 protein. Found here are under 400,000 distinct CDR3 sequences, around a fifth of them singletons; the top ten hold under 15%. The specimen sequenced was PBMCs or a T cell subset sorted from them (not recorded which). These TCRs come from an adult woman who had mild COVID-19 (a few samples of this study predate the infection). Cell type and time point are not known. Both conserved end residues are part of each CDR3. A D gene is named only where the DNA matches it firmly. Rows may omit the clone size; those that give it use once, few, many or a size class.

V gene,J gene,D gene,clone size,CDR3 protein,CDR3 DNA
TRBV4-1,TRBJ2-5,NA,NA,CASSQGGRDRRTQYF,TGCGCCAGCAGCCAAGGAGGCAGGGACCGGCGGACCCAGTACTTC
TRBV5-1,TRBJ1-3,NA,NA,CASSLSGGGASGNTIYF,TGCGCCAGCAGCTTAAGTGGGGGGGGCGCCTCTGGAAACACCATATATTTT
TRBV29-1,TRBJ2-5,NA,NA,CSALGAQETQYF,TGCAGCGCCCTTGGGGCCCAAGAGACCCAGTACTTC
TRBV20-1,TRBJ2-5,TRBD2,NA,CSARDGREAVETQYF,TGCAGTGCTAGAGATGGGCGGGAGGCGGTTGAGACCCAGTACTTC
TRBV7-9,TRBJ1-2,TRBD1,many,CASSNHWTGEDGYTF,TGTGCCAGCAGCAATCACTGGACAGGGGAGGATGGCTACACCTTC
TRBV2,TRBJ2-7,TRBD2,NA,CASSQTLAGGPYEQYF,TGTGCCAGCAGCCAGACCCTAGCGGGGGGGCCCTACGAGCAGTACTTC
TRBV7-3,TRBJ2-3,TRBD2,many,CASSPSGSRSDTQYF,TGTGCCAGCAGCCCAAGCGGGAGTCGCTCAGATACGCAGTATTTT
TRBV20-1,TRBJ2-7,TRBD2,NA,CSASKRDSYYEQYF,TGCAGTGCCAGCAAGCGGGACTCATACTACGAGCAGTACTTC
TRBV6-5,TRBJ2-3,TRBD1,few,CASSRSRGRLISTDTQYF,TGTGCCAGCAGCCGTAGCAGGGGGCGCCTGATTAGCACAGATACGCAGTATTTT
TRBV9,TRBJ2-1,TRBD2,few,CASSLGLAGSSNEQFF,TGTGCCAGCAGCCTCGGACTAGCGGGATCCTCTAATGAGCAGTTCTTC
TRBV9,TRBJ2-1,TRBD2,few,CASSPTAVERGEQFF,TGTGCCAGCAGCCCAACGGCCGTTGAGCGGGGTGAGCAGTTCTTC
TRBV9,TRBJ2-7,TRBD2,NA,CASSTGLAGGEQYF,TGTGCCAGCAGCACGGGACTAGCGGGAGGAGAGCAGTACTTC
TRBV3-1,TRBJ1-1,NA,few,CASSQTNTEAFF,TGTGCCAGCAGCCAGACGAACACTGAAGCTTTCTTT
TRBV6-5,TRBJ2-3,TRBD1,NA,CASSYPGQGASDTQYF,TGTGCCAGCAGCTATCCGGGACAGGGGGCTTCAGATACGCAGTATTTT
TRBV24-1,TRBJ2-3,NA,few,CATSSDTDTQYF,TGTGCCACCAGTTCGGATACAGATACGCAGTATTTT
TRBV5-1,TRBJ2-7,TRBD2,NA,CASSLASAGGYYEQYF,TGCGCCAGCAGCTTGGCCTCGGCGGGAGGTTACTACGAGCAGTACTTC
TRBV5-1,TRBJ1-1,NA,NA,CASSSHRAANTEAFF,TGCGCCAGCAGCTCCCACAGGGCAGCGAACACTGAAGCTTTCTTT
TRBV12-3/TRBV12-4,TRBJ1-1,NA,NA,CASRIGNTEAFF,TGTGCCAGCAGGATAGGGAACACTGAAGCTTTCTTT
TRBV20-1,TRBJ1-1,NA,NA,CSARGRIMNTEAFF,TGCAGTGCTAGGGGGCGGATAATGAACACTGAAGCTTTCTTT
TRBV24-1,TRBJ1-2,NA,NA,CATSDFGTYTF,TGTGCCACCAGTGATTTCGGGACCTACACCTTC
TRBV3-1,TRBJ1-6,TRBD1,few,CASSSRQGDSPLHF,TGTGCCAGCAGCTCCCGACAGGGAGATTCACCCCTCCACTTT
TRBV7-9,TRBJ2-1,NA,NA,CASSQMGDPVQQFF,TGTGCCAGCAGCCAAATGGGGGACCCCGTTCAGCAGTTCTTC
TRBV30,TRBJ1-1,NA,NA,CASQNRGNTEAFF,TGTGCCTCGCAAAATAGGGGGAACACTGAAGCTTTCTTT
TRBV5-1,TRBJ2-7,TRBD2,NA,CASSPGGTSGNYEQYF,TGCGCCAGCAGCCCTGGTGGGACTAGCGGCAACTACGAGCAGTACTTC
TRBV7-9,TRBJ2-1,TRBD2,few,CASSPSGGASRQFF,TGTGCCAGCAGCCCCAGCGGGGGGGCCTCTAGGCAGTTCTTC
TRBV7-3,TRBJ2-5,TRBD1,many,CASSHGQGQETQYF,TGTGCCAGCAGCCATGGACAGGGCCAAGAGACCCAGTACTTC
TRBV12-3/TRBV12-4,TRBJ1-5,NA,many,CASSLAGGQPQHF,TGTGCCAGCAGTTTAGCGGGGGGGCAGCCCCAGCATTTT
TRBV7-6,TRBJ1-1,NA,many,CASSLVLATEAFF,TGTGCCAGCAGCTTAGTTTTGGCCACTGAAGCTTTCTTT
TRBV5-1,TRBJ2-2,TRBD2,many,CASSWTSGSPNTGELFF,TGCGCCAGCAGCTGGACTAGCGGGAGCCCGAACACCGGGGAGCTGTTTTTT
TRBV3-1,TRBJ2-2,NA,NA,CASSPPDGGTGELFF,TGTGCCAGCAGCCCTCCGGACGGAGGCACCGGGGAGCTGTTTTTT
TRBV4-1,TRBJ2-1,NA,few,CASSLGGGGGEQFF,TGCGCCAGCAGCCTAGGCGGGGGCGGGGGTGAGCAGTTCTTC
TRBV4-2,TRBJ2-2,TRBD2,few,CASSTRTSGGAGTGELFF,TGTGCCAGCAGCACCCGGACTAGCGGGGGGGCAGGCACCGGGGAGCTGTTTTTT
TRBV14,TRBJ2-1,TRBD1,NA,CASSHYRGLTVEQFF,TGTGCCAGCAGCCATTACAGGGGGCTAACGGTTGAGCAGTTCTTC
TRBV7-9,TRBJ2-7,NA,NA,CASSALPGPYEQYF,TGTGCCAGCAGCGCCTTACCCGGACCTTACGAGCAGTACTTC
TRBV5-1,TRBJ2-5,TRBD1,few,CASSPGQEQETQYF,TGCGCCAGCAGCCCTGGACAGGAACAAGAGACCCAGTACTTC
TRBV3-1,TRBJ2-1,NA,NA,CASSPELGVRVEQFF,TGTGCCAGCAGCCCGGAGCTCGGTGTGCGGGTGGAGCAGTTCTTC
TRBV7-6,TRBJ1-2,NA,few,CASSPEGGPVAFGYTF,TGTGCCAGCAGCCCCGAGGGGGGGCCCGTGGCTTTCGGCTACACCTTC
TRBV5-1,TRBJ2-1,NA,many,CASSADLAHGEQFF,TGCGCCAGCAGCGCGGACTTAGCCCATGGGGAGCAGTTCTTC
TRBV18,TRBJ2-5,NA,few,CASSPPARSRHQETQYF,TGTGCCAGCTCACCACCGGCACGGTCCCGACACCAAGAGACCCAGTACTTC
TRBV5-1,TRBJ2-5,TRBD1,NA,CASSRGTGSKEVTQYF,TGCGCCAGCAGTCGCGGGACAGGGAGTAAAGAGGTGACCCAGTACTTC
TRBV12-3/TRBV12-4,TRBJ2-2,TRBD1,NA,CASSRDRGLRREGWNTGELFF,TGTGCCAGCAGCCGGGACAGGGGGCTAAGACGGGAGGGTTGGAACACCGGGGAGCTGTTTTTT
TRBV3-1,TRBJ2-4,NA,NA,CASSQVMQGFNIQYF,TGTGCCAGCAGCCAAGTGATGCAGGGGTTCAACATTCAGTACTTC
TRBV6-5,TRBJ2-7,NA,few,CASALQSSYEQYF,TGTGCCAGCGCTCTACAGAGCTCCTACGAGCAGTACTTC
TRBV10-3,TRBJ2-1,NA,NA,CAIRGTSYNEQFF,TGTGCCATCAGAGGGACATCCTACAATGAGCAGTTCTTC
TRBV5-4,TRBJ2-3,TRBD2,NA,CASSFSGLAGGPRTDTQYF,TGTGCCAGCAGCTTTTCAGGGCTAGCGGGGGGGCCGAGGACAGATACGCAGTATTTT
TRBV6-2/TRBV6-3,TRBJ1-1,NA,NA,CASSYVMNTEAFF,TGTGCCAGCAGTTACGTCATGAACACTGAAGCTTTCTTT
TRBV12-3/TRBV12-4,TRBJ2-6,NA,NA,CASRTIERAGANVLTF,TGTGCCAGCAGGACCATAGAGCGGGCTGGGGCCAACGTCCTGACTTTC
TRBV5-1,TRBJ1-5,NA,NA,CASSLDFLNQPQHF,TGCGCCAGCAGCTTGGATTTCCTCAATCAGCCCCAGCATTTT
TRBV4-2,TRBJ2-2,NA,NA,CASSQTIWRGSWYTGELFF,TGTGCCAGCAGCCAAACCATTTGGAGGGGGAGTTGGTACACCGGGGAGCTGTTTTTT